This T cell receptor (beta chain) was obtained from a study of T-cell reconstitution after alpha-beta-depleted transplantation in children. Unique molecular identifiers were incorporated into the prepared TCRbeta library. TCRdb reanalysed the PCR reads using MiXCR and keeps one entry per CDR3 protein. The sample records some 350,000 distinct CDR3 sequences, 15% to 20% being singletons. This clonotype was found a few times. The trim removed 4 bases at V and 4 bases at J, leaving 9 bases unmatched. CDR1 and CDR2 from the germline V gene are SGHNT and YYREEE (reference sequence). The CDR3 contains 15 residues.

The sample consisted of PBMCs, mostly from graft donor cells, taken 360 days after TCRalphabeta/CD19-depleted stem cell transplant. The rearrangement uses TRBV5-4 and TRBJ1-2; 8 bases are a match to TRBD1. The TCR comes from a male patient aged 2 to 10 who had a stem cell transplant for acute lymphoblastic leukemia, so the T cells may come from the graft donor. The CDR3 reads CASSVQGARGYGYTF. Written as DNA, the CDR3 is TGTGCCAGCAGCGTTCAGGGGGCACGAGGCTATGGCTACACCTTC. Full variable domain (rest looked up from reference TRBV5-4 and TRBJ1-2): ETGVTQSPTHLIKTRGQQVTLRCSSQSGHNTVSWYQQALGQGPQFIFQYYREEENGRGNFPPRFSGLQFPNYSSELNVNALELDDSALYLCASSVQGARGYGYTFGSGTRLTVV.